The present T cell receptor (beta chain) was sequenced within a study of cytomegalovirus exposure and HLA in healthy donors. The CDR3 is 17 amino acids. The V segment lost 5 bases and the J segment 1 base; nucleotides outside the gene matches: 7. In germline, CDR1 is SGHAT, CDR2 FQNNGV. Primers: 60 Vbeta forward and 13 Jbeta reverse. Some clones are missing from TCRdb's copy, which holds only in-frame ones; the method was immunoSEQ multiplex PCR. The repertoire holds hundreds of thousands of clones, with around 76% as singletons. This clone came up once. The TCR was taken from a man aged 40-55 years in good health and CMV-seropositive. Input material: PBMCs. The rearrangement joins TRBV11-2 to TRBJ2-7; 14 bases align to TRBD2. DNA of the CDR3: TGTGCCAGCAGCCCGGGACTAGCGGGAGCGAAATCCTACGAGCAGTACGTC. Amino acid sequence: CASSPGLAGAKSYEQYV.